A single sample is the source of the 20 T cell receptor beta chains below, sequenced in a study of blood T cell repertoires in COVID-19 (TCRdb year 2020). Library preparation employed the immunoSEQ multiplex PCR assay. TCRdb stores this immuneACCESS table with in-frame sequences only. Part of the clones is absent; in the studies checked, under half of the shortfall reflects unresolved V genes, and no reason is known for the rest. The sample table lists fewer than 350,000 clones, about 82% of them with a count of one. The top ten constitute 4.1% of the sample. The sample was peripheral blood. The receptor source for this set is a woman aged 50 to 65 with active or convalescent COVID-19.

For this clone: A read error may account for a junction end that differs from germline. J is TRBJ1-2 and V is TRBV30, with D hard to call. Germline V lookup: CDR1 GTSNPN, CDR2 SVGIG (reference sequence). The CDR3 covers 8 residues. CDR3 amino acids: CAWSGGLF. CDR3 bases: TGTGCCTGGAGTGGCGGGCTCTTC.

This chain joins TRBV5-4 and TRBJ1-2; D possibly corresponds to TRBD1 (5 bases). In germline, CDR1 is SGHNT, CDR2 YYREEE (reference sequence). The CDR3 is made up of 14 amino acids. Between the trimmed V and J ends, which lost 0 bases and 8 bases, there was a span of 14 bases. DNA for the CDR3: TGTGCCAGCAGCTTGGTGGCGGGGCGGAGGGGCTACACCTTC. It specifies CASSLVAGRRGYTF.

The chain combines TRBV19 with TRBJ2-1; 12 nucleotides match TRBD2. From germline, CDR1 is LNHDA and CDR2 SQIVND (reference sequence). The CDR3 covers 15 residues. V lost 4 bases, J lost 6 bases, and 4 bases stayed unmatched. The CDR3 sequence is CASSTLAGGFNEQFF. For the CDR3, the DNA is TGTGCCAGTAGTACACTAGCGGGAGGATTCAATGAGCAGTTCTTC. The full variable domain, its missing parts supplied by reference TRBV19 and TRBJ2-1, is DGGITQSPKYLFRKEGQNVTLSCEQNLNHDAMYWYRQDPGQGLRLIYYSQIVNDFQKGDIAEGYSVSREKKESFPLTVTSAQKNPTAFYLCASSTLAGGFNEQFFGPGTRLTVL.

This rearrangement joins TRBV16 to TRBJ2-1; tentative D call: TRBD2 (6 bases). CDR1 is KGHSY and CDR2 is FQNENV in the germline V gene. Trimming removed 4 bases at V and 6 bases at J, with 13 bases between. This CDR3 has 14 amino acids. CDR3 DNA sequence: TGTGCCAGCAGCCGACGGGGACTGAGCAATGAGCAGTTCTTC. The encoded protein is CASSRRGLSNEQFF.

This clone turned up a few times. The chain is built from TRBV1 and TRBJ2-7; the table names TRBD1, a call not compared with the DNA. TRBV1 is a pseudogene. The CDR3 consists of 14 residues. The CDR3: CTSSPKTGSYEQYF. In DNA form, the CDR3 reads TGCACCAGCAGCCCAAAGACAGGGAGCTACGAGCAGTACTTC.

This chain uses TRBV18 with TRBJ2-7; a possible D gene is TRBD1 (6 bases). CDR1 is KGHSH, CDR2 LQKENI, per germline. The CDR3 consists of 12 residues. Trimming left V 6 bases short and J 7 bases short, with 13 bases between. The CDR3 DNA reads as TGTGCCAGCTCGCCTGGACAGAGAGAGCAGTACTTC. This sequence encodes CASSPGQREQYF.

The CDR3 reads CASSPQGINTIYF. The CDR3 nucleotides read TGTGCCAGCTCGCCCCAGGGAATAAACACCATATATTTT. The chain carries TRBV18 and TRBJ1-3; TRBD1 is a possible D gene (5 bases). This CDR3 spans 13 amino acids. The germline V gene encodes CDR1 KGHSH and CDR2 LQKENI. With 6 bases removed from V and 6 bases from J, the gap between germline ends came to 12 bases.

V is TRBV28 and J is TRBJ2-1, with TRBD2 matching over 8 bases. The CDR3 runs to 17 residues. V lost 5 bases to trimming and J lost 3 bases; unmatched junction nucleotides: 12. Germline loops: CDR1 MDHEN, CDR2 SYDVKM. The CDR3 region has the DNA TGTGCCAGCAGTGGGGTAGCGGGGACCCACAACTACAATGAGCAGTTCTTC. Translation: CASSGVAGTHNYNEQFF.

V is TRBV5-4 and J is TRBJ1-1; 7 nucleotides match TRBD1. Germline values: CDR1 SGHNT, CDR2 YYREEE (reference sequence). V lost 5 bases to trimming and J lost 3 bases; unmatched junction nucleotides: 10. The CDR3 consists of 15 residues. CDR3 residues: CASRTPTGDDTEAFF. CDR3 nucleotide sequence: TGTGCCAGCAGGACTCCAACAGGGGATGACACTGAAGCTTTCTTT.

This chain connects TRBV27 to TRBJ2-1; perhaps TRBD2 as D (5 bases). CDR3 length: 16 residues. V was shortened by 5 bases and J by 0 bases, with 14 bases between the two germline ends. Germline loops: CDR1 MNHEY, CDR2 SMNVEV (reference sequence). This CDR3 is CASSRRVTSSYNEQFF. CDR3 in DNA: TGTGCCAGCAGTCGGCGTGTCACTAGCTCCTACAATGAGCAGTTCTTC.

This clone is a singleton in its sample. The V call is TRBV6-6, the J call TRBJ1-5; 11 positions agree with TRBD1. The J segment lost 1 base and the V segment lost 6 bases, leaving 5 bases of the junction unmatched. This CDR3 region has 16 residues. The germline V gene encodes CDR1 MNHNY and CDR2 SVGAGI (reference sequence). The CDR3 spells CASRGQGGWSNQPQHF. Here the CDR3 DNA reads TGTGCCAGCAGGGGACAGGGGGGGTGGAGCAATCAGCCCCAGCATTTT.

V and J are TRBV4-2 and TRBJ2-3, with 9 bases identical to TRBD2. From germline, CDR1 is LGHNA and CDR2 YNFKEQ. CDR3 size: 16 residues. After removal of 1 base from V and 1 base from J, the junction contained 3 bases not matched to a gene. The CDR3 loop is CASSQARLAGTDTQYF. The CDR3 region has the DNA TGTGCCAGCAGCCAAGCACGACTAGCGGGCACAGATACGCAGTATTTT.

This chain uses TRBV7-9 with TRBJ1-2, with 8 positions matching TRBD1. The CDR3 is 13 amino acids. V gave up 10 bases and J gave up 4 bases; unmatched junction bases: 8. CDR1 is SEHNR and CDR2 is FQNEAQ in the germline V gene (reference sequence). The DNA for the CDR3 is TGTGCCATCGGGGGACAGGTCGCCTATGGCTACACCTTC. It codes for CAIGGQVAYGYTF.

The CDR3 sequence: CASNPTLSQSYNEQFF. As DNA, the CDR3 is TGCGCCAGCAACCCTACCTTATCACAGTCCTACAATGAGCAGTTCTTC. The chain is built from TRBV4-1 and TRBJ2-1, with D uncertain. The ends were cut back, 7 bases at V and 1 base at J, with 17 bases in the middle. Germline V gene lookup returns CDR1 MGHRA and CDR2 YSYEKL. The CDR3 consists of 16 residues.

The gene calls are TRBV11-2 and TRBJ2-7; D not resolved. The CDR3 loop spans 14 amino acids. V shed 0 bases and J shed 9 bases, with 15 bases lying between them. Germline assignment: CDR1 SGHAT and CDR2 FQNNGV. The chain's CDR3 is CASSLDPSSQRQYF. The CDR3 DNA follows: TGTGCCAGCAGCTTAGATCCCTCCAGTCAGCGGCAGTACTTC.

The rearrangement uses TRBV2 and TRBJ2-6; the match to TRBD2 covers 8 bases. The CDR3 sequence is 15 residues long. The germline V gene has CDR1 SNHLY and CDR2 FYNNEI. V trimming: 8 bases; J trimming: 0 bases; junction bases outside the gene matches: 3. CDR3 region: CASLSGDSGANVLTF. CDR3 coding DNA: TGTGCCAGCCTTAGCGGGGACTCTGGGGCCAACGTCCTGACTTTC.

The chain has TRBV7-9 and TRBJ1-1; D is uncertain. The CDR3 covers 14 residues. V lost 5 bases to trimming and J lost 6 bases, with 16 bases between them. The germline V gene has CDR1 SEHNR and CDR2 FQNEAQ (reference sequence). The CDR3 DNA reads TGTGCCAGCAGCCCGAATCCCGACACGTCTGAAGCTTTCTTT. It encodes CASSPNPDTSEAFF.

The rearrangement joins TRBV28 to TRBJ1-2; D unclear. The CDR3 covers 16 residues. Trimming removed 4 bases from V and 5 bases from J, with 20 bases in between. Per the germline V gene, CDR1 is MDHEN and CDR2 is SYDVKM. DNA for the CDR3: TGTGCCAGCAGTTCAGCCCCCCGCCGGGTAATATATGGCTACACCTTC. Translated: CASSSAPRRVIYGYTF.

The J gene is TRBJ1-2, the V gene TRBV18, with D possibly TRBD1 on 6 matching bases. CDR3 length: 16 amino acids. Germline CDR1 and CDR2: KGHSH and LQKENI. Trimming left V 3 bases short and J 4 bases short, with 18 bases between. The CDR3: CASSPEGHALGYGYTF. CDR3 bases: TGTGCCAGCTCACCCGAGGGACACGCTCTAGGCTATGGCTACACCTTC.

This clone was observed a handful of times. CDR3 sequence: CASSLTGGRQPQHF. The CDR3, as DNA: TGTGCCAGCAGCTTAACAGGGGGCCGGCAGCCCCAGCATTTT. This chain joins TRBV7-9 and TRBJ1-5; 9 nucleotides align to TRBD1. The germline V gene encodes CDR1 SEHNR and CDR2 FQNEAQ (reference sequence). The trim removed 2 bases at V and 7 bases at J, leaving 3 bases unmatched. The CDR3 consists of 14 residues.